This T cell receptor (beta chain) was found in a study of somatic mutations in cytotoxic T cells in rheumatoid arthritis. General study findings and limits: Per patient, the largest CD8+ clone was found to exceed 20% of CD8+ cells in 8 of 65 cases.

Per germline, CDR1 ENHRY and CDR2 SYGVKD. The CDR3 runs 12 residues. The V gene lost 11 bases and the J gene lost 4 bases, with 15 bases spanning the gap. To note about this clone: What it binds is unknown.

Clones were sequenced by immunoSEQ multiplex PCR, and TCRdb holds only the in-frame ones, with some missing. The sample has about 20,000 clones; 85% are singletons. The receptor comes from a woman in her thirties or forties with rheumatoid arthritis. The chain uses TRBV10-3 and TRBJ2-7; D is perhaps TRBD2 (6 bases). The source material was CD8+ T cells sorted from blood. CDR3 DNA sequence: TGTGCCCTCACCTCCCGGGGGTACGAGCAGTACTTC. Translating gives CALTSRGYEQYF.